The rows below give T cell receptor beta chains drawn from one sample of a study of blood T cell repertoires in COVID-19. Generated by immunoSEQ multiplex PCR, the TCRdb table keeps only in-frame clones and is missing some. The sample consists of roughly 150,000 clones, roughly nine tenths of them appearing once. The material sequenced was peripheral blood. Every receptor here comes from a man between 60 and 70 years old with active or convalescent COVID-19. Both conserved end residues are part of each CDR3. Fields, in order: CDR3 length, D gene, J gene, V gene, clone size, CDR3 DNA, CDR3 protein. The D gene is left open where the match is weak. The listing skips clone size in some rows; elsewhere it reads once, few, many or a size class.

length: 15; D: -; J: TRBJ2-1; V: TRBV5-4; size: few; DNA: TGTGCCAGCAGCTTGGAGGCGGGGCTCGCCAATGAGCAGTTCTTC; CDR3: CASSLEAGLANEQFF
length: 13; D: TRBD1; J: TRBJ1-1; V: TRBV10-3; size: once; DNA: TGTGCCACCAAGGGACAGGGGAATACTGAAGCTTTCTTT; CDR3: CATKGQGNTEAFF
length: 14; D: TRBD2; J: TRBJ2-2; V: TRBV20-1; size: -; DNA: TGCAGTGCTAGTCGGACTAGCGGGAGTAGGGAGCTGTTTTTT; CDR3: CSASRTSGSRELFF
length: 19; D: TRBD2; J: TRBJ2-2; V: TRBV7-8; size: -; DNA: TGTGCCAGCAGCCCCCGACCGACTAGCGGGGGGGCAAGCACCGGGGAGCTGTTTTTT; CDR3: CASSPRPTSGGASTGELFF
length: 13; D: TRBD1; J: TRBJ1-2; V: TRBV19; size: -; DNA: TGTGCCAGTGGGGACAGGGGTAACTATGGCTACACCTTC; CDR3: CASGDRGNYGYTF
length: 15; D: TRBD1; J: TRBJ1-1; V: TRBV3-1/TRBV3-2; size: -; DNA: TGTGCCAGCAGCCAGGACAGGGGGCATAACACTGAAGCTTTCTTT; CDR3: CASSQDRGHNTEAFF
length: 16; D: -; J: TRBJ2-3; V: TRBV4-2; size: -; DNA: TGTGCCAGCAGCCAAGCTGGACGGGGAAGCACAGATACGCAGTATTTT; CDR3: CASSQAGRGSTDTQYF
length: 15; D: -; J: TRBJ1-1; V: TRBV6-5; size: -; DNA: TGTGCCAGCAGTTATAGGGGATCCTGGAACACTGAAGCTTTCTTT; CDR3: CASSYRGSWNTEAFF
length: 15; D: TRBD1; J: TRBJ1-1; V: TRBV27; size: -; DNA: TGTGCCAGCAGTTCCACTAACAGGGGGGACACTGAAGCTTTCTTT; CDR3: CASSSTNRGDTEAFF
length: 14; D: -; J: TRBJ1-5; V: TRBV11-2; size: -; DNA: TGTGCCAGCAGCTTAGATATCGGTGGAGGATACCAGCATTTT; CDR3: CASSLDIGGGYQHF
length: 14; D: -; J: TRBJ1-2; V: TRBV19; size: -; DNA: TGTGCCAGTAGTCTTCGACAGACTAACTATGGCTACACCTTC; CDR3: CASSLRQTNYGYTF
length: 16; D: -; J: TRBJ2-1; V: TRBV19; size: -; DNA: TGTGCCAGTAGAAGCAGCGGGCTCACCCAGGACAATGAGCAGTTCTTC; CDR3: CASRSSGLTQDNEQFF
length: 16; D: TRBD1; J: TRBJ2-3; V: TRBV18; size: -; DNA: TGTGCCAGCTCACCGTTCGGACAGGGGGCAACAGATACGCAGTATTTT; CDR3: CASSPFGQGATDTQYF
length: 11; D: -; J: TRBJ2-5; V: TRBV3-1/TRBV3-2; size: -; DNA: TGTGCCAGCGGCCTCCAGGGGACCCAGTACTTC; CDR3: CASGLQGTQYF
length: 13; D: -; J: TRBJ1-2; V: TRBV19; size: -; DNA: TGTGCCAGTAGTATCGCAGGGATACATGGCTACACCTTC; CDR3: CASSIAGIHGYTF
length: 15; D: TRBD1; J: TRBJ1-5; V: TRBV6-6; size: few; DNA: TGTGCCAGCAGTCAGACAGGGGGATTCAATCAGCCCCAGCATTTT; CDR3: CASSQTGGFNQPQHF
length: 18; D: TRBD2; J: TRBJ2-7; V: TRBV15; size: -; DNA: TGTGCCACCAGCAGAGATCTCCTTAGCGGGACGGGAAGCTACGAGCAGTACTTC; CDR3: CATSRDLLSGTGSYEQYF
length: 17; D: TRBD2; J: TRBJ2-7; V: TRBV7-2; size: -; DNA: TGTGCCAGCAGCCCGGGGGGCGGGAGGGCCTTTTCCTACGAGCAGTACTTC; CDR3: CASSPGGGRAFSYEQYF
length: 16; D: -; J: TRBJ2-2; V: TRBV3-1/TRBV3-2; size: few; DNA: TGTGCCAGCAGCTTACACACAGGGACGGAAGCCGGGGAGCTGTTTTTT; CDR3: CASSLHTGTEAGELFF
length: 12; D: -; J: TRBJ2-7; V: TRBV10-3; size: -; DNA: TGTGCCATCAGTGAGGTGTCTTACGAGCAGTACTTC; CDR3: CAISEVSYEQYF